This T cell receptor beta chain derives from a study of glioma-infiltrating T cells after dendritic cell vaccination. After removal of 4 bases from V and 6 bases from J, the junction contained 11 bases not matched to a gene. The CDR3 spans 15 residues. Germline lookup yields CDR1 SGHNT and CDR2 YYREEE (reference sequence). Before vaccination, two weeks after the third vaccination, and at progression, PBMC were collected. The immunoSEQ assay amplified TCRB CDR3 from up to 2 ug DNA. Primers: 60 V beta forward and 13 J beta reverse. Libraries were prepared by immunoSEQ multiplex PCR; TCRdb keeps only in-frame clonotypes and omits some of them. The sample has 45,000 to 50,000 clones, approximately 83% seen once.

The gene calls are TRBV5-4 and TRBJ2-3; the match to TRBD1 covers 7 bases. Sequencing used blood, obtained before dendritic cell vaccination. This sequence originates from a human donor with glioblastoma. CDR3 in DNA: TGTGCCAGCAGCAAAGAGGGACAGTCAGGCGATACGCAGTATTTT. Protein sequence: CASSKEGQSGDTQYF.